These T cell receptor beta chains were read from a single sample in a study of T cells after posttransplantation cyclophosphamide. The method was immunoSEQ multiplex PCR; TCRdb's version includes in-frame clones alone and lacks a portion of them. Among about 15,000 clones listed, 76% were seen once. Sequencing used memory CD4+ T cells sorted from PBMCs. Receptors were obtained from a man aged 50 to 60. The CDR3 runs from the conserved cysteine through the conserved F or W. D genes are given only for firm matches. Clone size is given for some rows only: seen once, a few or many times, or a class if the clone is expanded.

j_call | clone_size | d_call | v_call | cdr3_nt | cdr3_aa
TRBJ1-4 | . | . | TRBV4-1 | TGCGCCAGCAGCCCCGGAGGGCTTAATGAAAAACTGTTTTTT | CASSPGGLNEKLFF
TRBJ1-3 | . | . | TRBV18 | TGTGCCAGCTCACCACAGTACGGCTCTGGAAACACCATATATTTT | CASSPQYGSGNTIYF
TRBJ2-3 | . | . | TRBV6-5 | TGTGCCAGCAGTTATCAAGCGTCGGTCACAGATACGCAGTATTTT | CASSYQASVTDTQYF
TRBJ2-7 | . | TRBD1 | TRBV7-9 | TGTGCCAGCAGCTCCGACGGGACAGGGTACGAGCAGTACTTC | CASSSDGTGYEQYF
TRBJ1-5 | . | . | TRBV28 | TGTGCCAGCAGTCTGAGGGTCAGCAGTAGCCGGCCCCAGCATTTT | CASSLRVSSSRPQHF
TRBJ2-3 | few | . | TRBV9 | TGTGCCAGCAGCGAAACAAGGCGGACAGATACGCAGTATTTT | CASSETRRTDTQYF
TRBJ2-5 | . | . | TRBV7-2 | TGTGCCAGCAGCTCCCGGGAGACCCAGTACTTC | CASSSRETQYF
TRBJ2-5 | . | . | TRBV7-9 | TGTGCCAGCAGCCCAGGGGCGGGAGTGAGTGAGCAGTACTTC | CASSPGAGVSEQYF
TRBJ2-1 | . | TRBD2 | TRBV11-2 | TGTGCCAGCAGCTTAGAGGCTAGCGGGAGCGAGTTCTTC | CASSLEASGSEFF
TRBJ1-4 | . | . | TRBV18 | TGTGCCAGCTCACCACCGGGCAGGGCTAATGAAAAACTGTTTTTT | CASSPPGRANEKLFF
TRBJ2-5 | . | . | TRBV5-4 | TGTGCCAGCAGCTTCGGGTCGGTTAAAGAGACCCAGTACTTC | CASSFGSVKETQYF
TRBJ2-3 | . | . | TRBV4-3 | TGCGCCAGCAGCCAGGGGGTTGGGGACAACACAGATACGCAGTATTTT | CASSQGVGDNTDTQYF
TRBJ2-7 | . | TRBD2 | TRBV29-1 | TGCAGCGGGGAGAGCGGGAACGGAGTTGGGGAGCAGTACTTC | CSGESGNGVGEQYF
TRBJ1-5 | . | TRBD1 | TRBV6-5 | TGTGCCAGCAGCCCTCTCGACAGGGGTAATCAGCCCCAGCATTTT | CASSPLDRGNQPQHF
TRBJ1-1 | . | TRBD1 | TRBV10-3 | TGTGCCATCAGTGACCCCTCGACAGGGGAGGGGTCGGCTTTCTTT | CAISDPSTGEGSAFF
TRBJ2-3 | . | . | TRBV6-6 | TGTGCCAGCAGCCCCGAGCGGACGGGCTCTAAGGGTACGCAGTATTTT | CASSPERTGSKGTQYF
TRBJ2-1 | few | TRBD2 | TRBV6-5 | TGTGCCAGCAGTCCCAGGACTAGCGGGGGGCTAGAGCAGTTCTTC | CASSPRTSGGLEQFF
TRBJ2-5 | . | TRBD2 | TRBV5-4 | TGTGCCAGCAGCACGAAACTACTAGCGGGGGCCCAAGAGACCCAGTACTTC | CASSTKLLAGAQETQYF
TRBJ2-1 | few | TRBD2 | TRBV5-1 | TGCGCCAGCAGAACTAGCGGGGCCTACAATGAGCAGTTCTTC | CASRTSGAYNEQFF
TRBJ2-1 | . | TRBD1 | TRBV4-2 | TGTGCCAGCAACACCAACCGGGACAGGTACAATGAGCAGTTCTTC | CASNTNRDRYNEQFF
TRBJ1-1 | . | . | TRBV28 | TGTGCCAGCAGCCTAGGACAGCTCGCGGGTGCTTTCTTT | CASSLGQLAGAFF
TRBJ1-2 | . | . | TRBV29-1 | TGCAGCGTTGAAAAAGGGGTGCAAGACTATGGCTACACCTTC | CSVEKGVQDYGYTF
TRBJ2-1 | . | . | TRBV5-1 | TGCGCCAGCAGCTTGGCGTCCTACAATGAGCAGTTCTTC | CASSLASYNEQFF
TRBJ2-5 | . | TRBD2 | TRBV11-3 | TGTGCCAGCAGCTTAGACCCTTTTAGCGGGGGAGCCCCCCAAGAGACCCAGTACTTC | CASSLDPFSGGAPQETQYF
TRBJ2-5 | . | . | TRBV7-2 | TGTGCCAGCAGCTTAGGGTACCATGAGGGAGAGACCCAGTACTTC | CASSLGYHEGETQYF
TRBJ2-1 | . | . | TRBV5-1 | TGCGCCAGCAGCGATCAGGGCCCTGAGCAGTTCTTC | CASSDQGPEQFF
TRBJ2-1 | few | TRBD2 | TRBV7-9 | TGTGCCAGCAGCTCGACTAGCGGGAGAAGGACCTACAATGAGCAGTTCTTC | CASSSTSGRRTYNEQFF
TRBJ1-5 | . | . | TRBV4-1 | TGCGCCAGCAGCCAAGATAGTTTAGGGGGTGTGAGCAATCAGCCCCAGCATTTT | CASSQDSLGGVSNQPQHF
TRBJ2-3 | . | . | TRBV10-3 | TGTGCCATCAGTGCGGGGGGCACAGATACGCAGTATTTT | CAISAGGTDTQYF
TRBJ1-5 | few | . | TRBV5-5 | TGTGCCAGCAGCTTGAACAGGGAGACGACCCAGCCCCAGCATTTT | CASSLNRETTQPQHF
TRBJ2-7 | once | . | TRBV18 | TGTGCCAGCTCAATTGCTAGTGGCGAGCAGTACTTC | CASSIASGEQYF
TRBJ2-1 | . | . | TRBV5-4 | TGTGCCAGCACCACCGGGACTCTCAGTTACAATGAGCAGTTCTTC | CASTTGTLSYNEQFF
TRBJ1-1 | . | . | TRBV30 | TGTGCCTGGAGTCCACGGGGAGGAGAAGCTTTCTTT | CAWSPRGGEAFF
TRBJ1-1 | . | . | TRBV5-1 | TGCGCCAGCAGTACAGCCCTCAACACTGAAGCTTTCTTT | CASSTALNTEAFF
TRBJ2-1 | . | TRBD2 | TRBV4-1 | TGCGCCAGCAGCAATCTAGCGGGAGAGGTTAGAGAGCAGTTCTTC | CASSNLAGEVREQFF
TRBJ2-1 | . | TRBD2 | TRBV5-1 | TGCGCCAGCAGCCTTACTAGCGGGAACAATGAGCAGTTCTTC | CASSLTSGNNEQFF
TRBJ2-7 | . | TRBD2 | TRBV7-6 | TGTGCCAGCAGGGCTAGCGGGAAAGACGGGCAGTACTTC | CASRASGKDGQYF
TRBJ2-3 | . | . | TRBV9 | TGTGCCAGTAACTTAGGCACAGATACGCAGTATTTT | CASNLGTDTQYF
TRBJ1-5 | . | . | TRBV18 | TGTGCCAGCTCACTGGACAGAGGAGACAATCAGCCCCAGCATTTT | CASSLDRGDNQPQHF
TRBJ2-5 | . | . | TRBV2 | TGTGCCAGCCGGGGTAGGCTCCAAGAGACCCAGTACTTC | CASRGRLQETQYF
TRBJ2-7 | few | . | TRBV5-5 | TGTGCCAGCAGCTTGGGTTGGGGACTCTACGAGCAGTACTTC | CASSLGWGLYEQYF
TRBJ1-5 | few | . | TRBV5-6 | TGTGCCAGCAGCTTGTTCGGTAGCAATCAGCCCCAGCATTTT | CASSLFGSNQPQHF
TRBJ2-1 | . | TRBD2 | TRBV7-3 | TGTGCCAGCAGCTTAGGACTAGCCGTTCAGAATGAGCAGTTCTTC | CASSLGLAVQNEQFF
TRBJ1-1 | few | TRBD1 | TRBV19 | TGTGCCACCAGGGACAGATCCTTTGAAGCTTTCTTT | CATRDRSFEAFF
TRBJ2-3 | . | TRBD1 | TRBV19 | TGTGCCAGTAGTACGTCACCGGGACAGGGGAGAGGGTTCACAGATACGCAGTATTTT | CASSTSPGQGRGFTDTQYF
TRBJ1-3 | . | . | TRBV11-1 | TGTGCCAGCAGCTTGCCCCCAGCTGGAAACACCATATATTTT | CASSLPPAGNTIYF
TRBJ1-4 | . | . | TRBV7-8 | TGTGCCAGCAGTTTGACAGCTGAAAAACTGTTTTTT | CASSLTAEKLFF
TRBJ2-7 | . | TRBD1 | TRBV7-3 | TGTGCCAGCGGTTCGGGACAGGGGGCCGAGCAGTACTTC | CASGSGQGAEQYF
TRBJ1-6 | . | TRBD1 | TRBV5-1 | TGCGCCAGCAGCTCCGGTGAGGACAGGTCCAATAATTCACCCCTCCACTTT | CASSSGEDRSNNSPLHF
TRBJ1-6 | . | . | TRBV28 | TGTGCCAGCAGTTTGCCCACCGGGATGACTTATTCACCCCTCCACTTT | CASSLPTGMTYSPLHF
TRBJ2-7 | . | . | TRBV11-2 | TGTGCCAGCAGCCCACTGACAGGACCCTACGAGCAGTACTTC | CASSPLTGPYEQYF
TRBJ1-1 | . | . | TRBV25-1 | TGTGCCAGCAGACCGGGACACGTGAACACTGAAGCTTTCTTT | CASRPGHVNTEAFF
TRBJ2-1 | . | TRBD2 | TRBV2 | TGTGCCAGCACCCCCCGGACTAGCGGGATATATGAGCAGTTCTTC | CASTPRTSGIYEQFF
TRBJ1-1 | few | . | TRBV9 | TGTGCCAGCAGCATTCGACCAGGGGTCGGCACTGAAGCTTTCTTT | CASSIRPGVGTEAFF
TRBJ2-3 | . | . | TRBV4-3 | TGCGCCAGCAGCCAAGATCACGGCGCGGGGAGCACAGATACGCAGTATTTT | CASSQDHGAGSTDTQYF
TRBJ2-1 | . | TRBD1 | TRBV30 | TGTGCCTGGAGGAGGGACAGGTACAATGAGCAGTTCTTC | CAWRRDRYNEQFF
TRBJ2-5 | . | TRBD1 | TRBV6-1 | TGTGCCAGCGGAGTCGGGGACAGGGGTGAGACCCAGTACTTC | CASGVGDRGETQYF
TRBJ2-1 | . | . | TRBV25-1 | TGTGCCAGCAGTGAATATAGGACTGACAATGAGCAGTTCTTC | CASSEYRTDNEQFF